This T cell receptor (beta chain) was observed in a study of blood T cell repertoires in COVID-19. Study background: The United States, Italy and Spain provided the acute and convalescent COVID-19 samples. PBMCs, B-cell-depleted T cells, or T cells provided the cDNA or gDNA that made up the material.

This clone has more than one count but fewer than ten. In the original processing: Reference gene primer amplification gave nucleated cell count estimates. The data were produced by immunoSEQ multiplex PCR, yet TCRdb's version contains in-frame clones alone and is incomplete. V and J calls and clone size are given by that table; D and trimming were obtained from the DNA. The sample has 100,000 to 120,000 clones; 82% are singletons. The V gene end was trimmed by 8 bases and the J gene end by 1 base; junction bases not matched to a gene: 8. The germline V gene has CDR1 SEHNR and CDR2 FQNEAQ (reference sequence). This CDR3 region has 15 residues.

The sample consisted of peripheral blood. The receptor was derived from an older woman with acute or convalescent COVID-19. This sequence joins TRBV7-9 and TRBJ2-7, with 10 bases fitting TRBD2. CDR3 in amino acids: CASGTYSGGSYEQYF. In nucleotides, the CDR3 is TGTGCCAGCGGAACGTATAGCGGGGGGTCCTACGAGCAGTACTTC.